This T cell receptor beta chain was sequenced for a study of spatial heterogeneity in lung cancer. Study context: A consistent excess of beta-chain over alpha-chain sequences was detected. On average, each unique TCR and UMI combination appeared more than ten times in raw reads.

The germline V gene has CDR1 SGDLS and CDR2 YYNGEE. Trimming took 2 bases from V and 1 from J; bases not matched to a gene: 13. The CDR3 covers 19 residues. This clonotype was seen repeatedly, ten times or more. The size of this beta chain means little, since it is a stray read in a library made for alpha chains. TCRdb reanalysed the 5' RACE reads using MiXCR and keeps one entry per CDR3 protein. The data contain some 11,000 distinct CDR3 sequences, approximately 6% of them singletons. Documented time point: sample taken at primary tumor resection. Sequencing of whole RNA from tumor, nontumor lung or frozen PBMC involved no sorting. The donors comprised around 76 untreated early-stage non-small cell lung cancer patients.

This sequence originates from a male donor with early-stage non-small cell lung cancer. This sequence joins TRBV9 and TRBJ2-3; 10 bases line up with TRBD1. The material sequenced was normal lung tissue next to the tumor, taken at surgery. In nucleotides, the CDR3 is TGTGCCAGCAGCGTGGGGACAGGGGTCCCCCGGCGTGGCACAGATACGCAGTATTTT. Protein sequence: CASSVGTGVPRRGTDTQYF.